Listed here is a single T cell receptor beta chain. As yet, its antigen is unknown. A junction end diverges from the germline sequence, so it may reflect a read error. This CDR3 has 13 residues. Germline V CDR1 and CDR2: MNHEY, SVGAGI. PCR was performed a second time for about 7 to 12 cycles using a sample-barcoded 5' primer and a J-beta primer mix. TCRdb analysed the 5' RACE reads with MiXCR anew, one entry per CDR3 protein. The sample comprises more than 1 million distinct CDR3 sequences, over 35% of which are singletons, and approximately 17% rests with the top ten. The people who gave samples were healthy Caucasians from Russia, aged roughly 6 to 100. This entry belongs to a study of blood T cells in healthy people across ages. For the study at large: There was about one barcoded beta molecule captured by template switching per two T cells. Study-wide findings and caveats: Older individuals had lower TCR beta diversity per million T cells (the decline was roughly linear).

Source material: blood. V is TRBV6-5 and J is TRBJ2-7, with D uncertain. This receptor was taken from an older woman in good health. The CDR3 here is CASSDSGQDEQYF. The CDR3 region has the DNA TGTGCCAGCAGTGACTCCGGCCAGGACGAGCAGTACTTC.